The clone carrying this T cell receptor (beta chain) was recorded only once. The sample comes from a study of blood T cell repertoires in COVID-19. Whole-study context: The United States, Italy and Spain provided the acute and convalescent COVID-19 samples.

How the authors handled the data: The assay estimated nucleated cells by amplifying reference gene primers. Some clones are missing from TCRdb's copy, which holds only in-frame ones; the method was immunoSEQ multiplex PCR. V, J and clone size are those of that table, while D and trimming were read from the DNA. Of roughly 300,000 clones in the sample, about 86% were seen once. Those enrolled, adults aged 18 to 89 years, came from some 25 US areas. Each participant's cohort was designated according to participant-reported clinical history. This TCR derives from a woman in her thirties or forties with acute COVID-19. Sequencing used PBMCs or T cells enriched from blood (not recorded which).

For the CDR3, the DNA is TGTGCCAGCAGCGTAGCAGGGCCCCGGACGAACACCGGGGAGCTGTTTTTT. This translates into CASSVAGPRTNTGELFF. The V gene is TRBV9, the J gene TRBJ2-2, with D possibly TRBD1 on 5 matching bases. The ends were cut back, 0 bases at V and 0 bases at J, with 12 bases in the middle. The CDR3 is 17 amino acids. Germline CDR1 and CDR2: SGDLS and YYNGEE.